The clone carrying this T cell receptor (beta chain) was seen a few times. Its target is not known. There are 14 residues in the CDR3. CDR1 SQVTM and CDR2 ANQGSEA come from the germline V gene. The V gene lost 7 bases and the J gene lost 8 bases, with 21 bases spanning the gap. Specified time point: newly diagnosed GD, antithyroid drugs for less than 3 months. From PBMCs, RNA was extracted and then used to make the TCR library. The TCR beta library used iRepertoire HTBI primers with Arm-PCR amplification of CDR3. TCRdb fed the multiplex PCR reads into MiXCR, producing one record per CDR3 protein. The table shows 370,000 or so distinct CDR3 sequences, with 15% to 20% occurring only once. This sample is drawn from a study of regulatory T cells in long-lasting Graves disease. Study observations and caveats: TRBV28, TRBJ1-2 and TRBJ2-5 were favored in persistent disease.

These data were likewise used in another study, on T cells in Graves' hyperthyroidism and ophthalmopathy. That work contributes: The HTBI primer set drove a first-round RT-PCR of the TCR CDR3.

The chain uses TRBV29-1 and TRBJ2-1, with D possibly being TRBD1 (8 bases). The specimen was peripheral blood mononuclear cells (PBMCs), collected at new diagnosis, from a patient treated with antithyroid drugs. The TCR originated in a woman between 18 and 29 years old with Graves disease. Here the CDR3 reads CSASKQGAGDEQFF. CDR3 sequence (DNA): TGCAGCGCCTCAAAGCAGGGGGCGGGGGATGAGCAGTTCTTC.